Each of the 13 T cell receptor beta chains below was sequenced from the same sample in a study of blood T cell repertoires in COVID-19. Using immunoSEQ multiplex PCR, the repertoire was profiled, and TCRdb retains in-frame clones only, with some absent. This sample has some 280,000 clones; 86% occur once, and the top ten carry 3%. The sample consisted of peripheral blood. These receptors were obtained from a woman in her twenties or thirties with active or convalescent COVID-19.

The gene calls are TRBV10-2 and TRBJ1-5; D is unclear. CDR1 WSHSY and CDR2 SAAADI come from the germline V gene. Trimming left V 4 bases short and J 3 bases short, with 4 bases between. This CDR3 region has 12 residues. In DNA, the CDR3 is TGCGCCAGCAGTGTCGTCAATCAGCCCCAGCATTTT. This translates into CASSVVNQPQHF.

This sequence joins TRBV28 and TRBJ1-6, with TRBD1 as a possible D gene (5 bases). The CDR3 length is 13 residues. Germline V gene lookup returns CDR1 MDHEN and CDR2 SYDVKM. Trimming stripped 11 bases from V and 7 bases from J, with 15 bases between. CDR3 sequence (DNA): TGTGCCCTGGGAGGGACGGGCAATTCACCCCTCCACTTT. Its protein is CALGGTGNSPLHF.

The rearrangement links TRBV7-2 to TRBJ2-1, with TRBD1 matching 8 bases. V shed 3 bases, J shed 7 bases, and the junction held 5 bases outside the gene matches. CDR1 SGHTA and CDR2 FQGNSA come from the germline V gene. The length of the CDR3 is 14 residues. DNA of the CDR3: TGTGCCAGCAGCTTCGGCAGGGGGCGTAATGAGCAGTTCTTC. Residues: CASSFGRGRNEQFF.

V and J are TRBV6-5 and TRBJ2-3, with 8 bases lining up with TRBD1. The CDR3 has 16 amino acids. Looked up from germline, CDR1 is MNHEY and CDR2 is SVGAGI. V lost 1 base and J lost 0; bases outside the gene matches: 3. The CDR3 nucleotides are TGTGCCAGCAGTTACTTGTGGACAGGGAGCACAGATACGCAGTATTTT. Translation gives CASSYLWTGSTDTQYF.

Here the CDR3 DNA reads TGTGCCAGCAGCCGGACAGGGAACTATGGCTACACCTTC. This gives the protein CASSRTGNYGYTF. The chain combines TRBV5-8 with TRBJ1-2; TRBD1 matches at 8 bases. Trimming at V came to 4 bases and at J to 2 bases, leaving 1 base not matched to a gene. The germline V gene has CDR1 SGHTS and CDR2 YDEGEE. The CDR3 runs 13 residues.

This clone was found a few times. The rearrangement uses TRBV3-1 (or the pseudogene TRBV3-2) and TRBJ2-5; a possible D gene is TRBD2 (5 bases). V was shortened by 1 base and J by 4 bases, with 13 bases between the two germline ends. Germline V gene sequence: CDR1 LGHDT, CDR2 YNNKEL (reference sequence). This CDR3 has 15 amino acids. This chain's CDR3 is CASSQGSTGGETQYF. The CDR3 DNA sequence: TGTGCCAGCAGCCAAGGCAGCACCGGAGGAGAGACCCAGTACTTC.

The chain links TRBV19 to TRBJ1-1; D ambiguous. Trimming shortened V by 6 bases and J by 1 base, and 9 bases separated the two germline ends. CDR1 and CDR2 (germline): LNHDA, SQIVND (reference sequence). The CDR3 has 13 amino acids. The CDR3 sequence: CASSLTRNTEAFF. The CDR3 DNA reads TGTGCCAGTAGCCTGACTCGGAACACTGAAGCTTTCTTT.

This chain joins TRBV7-9 and TRBJ1-2, with 8 bases identical to TRBD1. Per germline, CDR1 SEHNR and CDR2 FQNEAQ (reference sequence). Trimming cost V 4 bases and J 0 bases; bases outside gene matches: 7. This CDR3 is built from 16 residues. The CDR3 loop reads CASSSLGQETNYGYTF. DNA of the CDR3: TGTGCCAGCAGCTCCTTGGGACAGGAGACTAACTATGGCTACACCTTC.

This clone was seen a few times. The chain couples TRBV7-2 to TRBJ2-7; the D is unclear. CDR1 is SGHTA, CDR2 FQGNSA, per germline. This CDR3 is built from 13 residues. V lost 2 bases and J 10 bases, leaving 15 bases between the germline ends. The CDR3 region has the DNA TGTGCCAGCAGCTTATTTCCTATTCCCGGTCAGTACTTC. It specifies CASSLFPIPGQYF. The full variable domain, completed using reference TRBV7-2 and TRBJ2-7, is GAGVSQSPSNKVTEKGKDVELRCDPISGHTALYWYRQSLGQGLEFLIYFQGNSAPDKSGLPSDRFSAERTGGSVSTLTIQRTQQEDSAVYLCASSLFPIPGQYFGPGTRLTVT.

This clone was observed once. V and J are TRBV19 and TRBJ1-1; 7 bases line up with TRBD1. Trimming took 6 bases from V and 0 from J; bases not matched to a gene: 7. The CDR3 covers 15 residues. Germline lookup yields CDR1 LNHDA and CDR2 SQIVND (reference sequence). The CDR3, as DNA: TGTGCCAGTAGCACCTCGGGGACAGTGAACACTGAAGCTTTCTTT. It encodes CASSTSGTVNTEAFF.

The chain uses TRBV4-3 and TRBJ2-3; 11 bases agree with TRBD2. V shed 3 bases and J 6 bases; nucleotides not matched to a gene: 8. The CDR3 runs to 16 residues. Looked up from germline, CDR1 is LGHNA and CDR2 is YSLEER. The CDR3, as DNA: TGCGCCAGCAGCCAGAAACTAGCGGGGGTTTTCGATACGCAGTATTTT. It yields the protein CASSQKLAGVFDTQYF.

This chain connects TRBV21-1 to TRBJ2-3; the table's D gene call, TRBD2, was not cross checked with the DNA. TRBV21-1 is a documented pseudogene. This CDR3 is 19 amino acids long. CDR3 DNA: TGTGCCAGCAGCAAGGCGGGACTAGCGGGGGGGAAGGGAACAGATACGCAGTATTTT. Encoded protein: CASSKAGLAGGKGTDTQYF.

CDR3 in amino acids: CASSLSPGNGYTF. In DNA, the CDR3 is TGTGCCAGCAGTTTATCTCCGGGGAATGGCTACACCTTC. V and J are TRBV27 and TRBJ1-2; D unresolved. Trimming pared 0 bases from V and 6 bases from J, leaving 8 bases between. Per germline, CDR1 MNHEY and CDR2 SMNVEV (reference sequence). This CDR3 has 13 amino acids.